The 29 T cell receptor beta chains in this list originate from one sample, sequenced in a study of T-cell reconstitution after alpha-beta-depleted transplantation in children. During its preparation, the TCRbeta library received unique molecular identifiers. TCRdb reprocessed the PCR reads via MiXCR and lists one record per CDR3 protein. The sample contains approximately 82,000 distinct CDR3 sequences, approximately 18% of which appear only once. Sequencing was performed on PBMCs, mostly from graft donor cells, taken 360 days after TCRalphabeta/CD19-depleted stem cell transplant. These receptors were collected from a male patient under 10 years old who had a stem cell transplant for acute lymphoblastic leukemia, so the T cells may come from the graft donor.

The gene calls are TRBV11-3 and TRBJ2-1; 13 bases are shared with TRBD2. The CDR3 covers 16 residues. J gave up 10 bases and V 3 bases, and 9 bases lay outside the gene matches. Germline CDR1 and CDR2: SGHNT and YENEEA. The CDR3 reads CASSFTSGRAFGEQFF. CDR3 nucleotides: TGTGCCAGCAGCTTCACTAGCGGGAGGGCCTTCGGGGAGCAGTTCTTC.

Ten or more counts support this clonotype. The DNA of the CDR3 is TGCAGCGTTGTTTCTAGCGGGGTTCCCTACGAGCAGTACTTC. Translation: CSVVSSGVPYEQYF. The chain carries TRBV29-1 and TRBJ2-7; 9 nucleotides line up with TRBD2. CDR1 and CDR2 (germline): SQVTM, ANQGSEA. This CDR3 has 14 residues. Trimming took 4 bases from V and 2 from J; bases not matched to a gene: 6.

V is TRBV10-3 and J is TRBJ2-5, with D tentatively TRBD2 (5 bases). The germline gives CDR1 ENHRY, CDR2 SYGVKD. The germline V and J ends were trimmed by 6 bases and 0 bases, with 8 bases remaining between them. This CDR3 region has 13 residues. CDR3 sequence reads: CAIRGSYQETQYF. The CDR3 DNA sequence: TGTGCCATCAGAGGGAGTTACCAAGAGACCCAGTACTTC.

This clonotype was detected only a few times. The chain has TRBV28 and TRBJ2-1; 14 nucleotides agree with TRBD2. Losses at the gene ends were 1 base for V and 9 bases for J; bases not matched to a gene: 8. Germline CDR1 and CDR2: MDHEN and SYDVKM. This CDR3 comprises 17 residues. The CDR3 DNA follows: TGTGCCAGCAGTTTATTTCAGGGACTAGCGGGAGCTTGTGAGCAGTTCTTC. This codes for CASSLFQGLAGACEQFF.

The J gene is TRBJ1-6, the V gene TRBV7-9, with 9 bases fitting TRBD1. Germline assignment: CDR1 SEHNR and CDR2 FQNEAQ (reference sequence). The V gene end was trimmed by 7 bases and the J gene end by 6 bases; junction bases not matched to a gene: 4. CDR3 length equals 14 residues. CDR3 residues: CASKRDRANSPLHF. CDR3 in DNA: TGTGCCAGCAAGCGGGACAGGGCTAATTCACCCCTCCACTTT. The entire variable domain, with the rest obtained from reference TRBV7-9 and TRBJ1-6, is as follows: DTGVSQNPRHKITKRGQNVTFRCDPISEHNRLYWYRQTLGQGPEFLTYFQNEAQLEKSRLLSDRFSAERPKGSFSTLEIQRTEQGDSAMYLCASKRDRANSPLHFGNGTRLTVT.

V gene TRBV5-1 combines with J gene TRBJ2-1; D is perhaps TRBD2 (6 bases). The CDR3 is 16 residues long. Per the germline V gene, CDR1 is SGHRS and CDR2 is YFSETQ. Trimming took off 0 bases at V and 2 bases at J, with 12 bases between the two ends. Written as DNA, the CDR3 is TGCGCCAGCAGCTTGGCCAGGAGCGGGCCCTACAATGAGCAGTTCTTC. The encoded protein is CASSLARSGPYNEQFF.

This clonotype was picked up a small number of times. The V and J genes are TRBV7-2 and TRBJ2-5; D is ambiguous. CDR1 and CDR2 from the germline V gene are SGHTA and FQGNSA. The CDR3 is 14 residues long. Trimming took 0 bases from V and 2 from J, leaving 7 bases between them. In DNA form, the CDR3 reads TGTGCCAGCAGCTTAGCGTCCCTGCAAGAGACCCAGTACTTC. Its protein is CASSLASLQETQYF. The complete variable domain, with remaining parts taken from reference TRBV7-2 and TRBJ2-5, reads GAGVSQSPSNKVTEKGKDVELRCDPISGHTALYWYRQSLGQGLEFLIYFQGNSAPDKSGLPSDRFSAERTGGSVSTLTIQRTQQEDSAVYLCASSLASLQETQYFGPGTRLLVL.

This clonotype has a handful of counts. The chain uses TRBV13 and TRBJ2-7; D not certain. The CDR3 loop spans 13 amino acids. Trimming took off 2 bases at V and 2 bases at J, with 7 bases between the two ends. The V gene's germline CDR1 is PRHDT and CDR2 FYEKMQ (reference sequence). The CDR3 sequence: CASSLPVAYEQYF. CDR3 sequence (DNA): TGTGCCAGCAGCTTACCGGTTGCCTACGAGCAGTACTTC. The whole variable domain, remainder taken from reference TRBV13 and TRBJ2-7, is AAGVIQSPRHLIKEKRETATLKCYPIPRHDTVYWYQQGPGQDPQFLISFYEKMQSDKGSIPDRFSAQQFSDYHSELNMSSLELGDSALYFCASSLPVAYEQYFGPGTRLTVT.

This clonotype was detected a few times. Here the CDR3 reads CASSPPRLADTQYF. The CDR3 bases are TGTGCCAGCAGCCCACCCCGCTTAGCAGATACGCAGTATTTT. This chain joins TRBV4-2 and TRBJ2-3, with D unresolved. This CDR3 spans 14 amino acids. Germline CDR1 LGHNA, CDR2 YNFKEQ. V lost 4 bases to trimming and J lost 4 bases, with 12 bases between them.

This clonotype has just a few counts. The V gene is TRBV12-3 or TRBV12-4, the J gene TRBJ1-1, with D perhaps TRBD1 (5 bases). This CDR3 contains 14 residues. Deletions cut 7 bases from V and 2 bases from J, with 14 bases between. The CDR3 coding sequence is TGTGCCAGCAACCCTTGGAGGGGAAACACTGAAGCTTTCTTT. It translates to CASNPWRGNTEAFF.

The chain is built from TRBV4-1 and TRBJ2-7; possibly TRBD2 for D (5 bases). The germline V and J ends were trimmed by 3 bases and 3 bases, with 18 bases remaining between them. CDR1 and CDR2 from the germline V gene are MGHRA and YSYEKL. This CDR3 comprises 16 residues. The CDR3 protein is CASSHSRETAGYEQYF. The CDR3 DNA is TGCGCCAGCAGCCACTCCCGGGAAACGGCGGGCTACGAGCAGTACTTC.

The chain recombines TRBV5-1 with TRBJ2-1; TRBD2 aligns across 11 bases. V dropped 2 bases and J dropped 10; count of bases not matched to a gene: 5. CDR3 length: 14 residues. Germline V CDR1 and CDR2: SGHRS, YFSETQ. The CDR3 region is CASSLLAGAREQFF. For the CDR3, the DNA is TGCGCCAGCAGCTTACTAGCGGGAGCTAGGGAGCAGTTCTTC.

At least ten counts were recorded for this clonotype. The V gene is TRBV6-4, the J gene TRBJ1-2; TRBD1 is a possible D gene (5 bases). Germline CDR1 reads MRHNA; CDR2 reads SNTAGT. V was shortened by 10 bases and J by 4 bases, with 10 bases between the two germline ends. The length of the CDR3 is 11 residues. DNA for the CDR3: TGTGCCACCTACCAGGGCTATGGCTACACCTTC. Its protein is CATYQGYGYTF.

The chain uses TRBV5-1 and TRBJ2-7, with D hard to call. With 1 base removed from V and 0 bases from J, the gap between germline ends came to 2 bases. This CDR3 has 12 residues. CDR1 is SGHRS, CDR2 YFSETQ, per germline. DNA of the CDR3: TGCGCCAGCAGCTTGTACTCCTACGAGCAGTACTTC. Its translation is CASSLYSYEQYF.

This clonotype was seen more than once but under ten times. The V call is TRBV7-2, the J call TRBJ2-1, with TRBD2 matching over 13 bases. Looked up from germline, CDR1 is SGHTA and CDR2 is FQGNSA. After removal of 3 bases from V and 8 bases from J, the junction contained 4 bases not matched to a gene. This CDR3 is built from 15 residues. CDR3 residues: CASSFGTSGTDEQFF. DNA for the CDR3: TGTGCCAGCAGCTTTGGGACTAGCGGGACCGATGAGCAGTTCTTC.

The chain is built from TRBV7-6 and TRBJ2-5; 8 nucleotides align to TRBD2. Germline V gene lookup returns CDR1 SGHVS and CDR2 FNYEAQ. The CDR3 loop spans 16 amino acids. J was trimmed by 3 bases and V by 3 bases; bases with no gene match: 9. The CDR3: CASSFRNTGGEETQYF. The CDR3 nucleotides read TGTGCCAGCAGCTTTCGGAACACGGGGGGGGAAGAGACCCAGTACTTC.

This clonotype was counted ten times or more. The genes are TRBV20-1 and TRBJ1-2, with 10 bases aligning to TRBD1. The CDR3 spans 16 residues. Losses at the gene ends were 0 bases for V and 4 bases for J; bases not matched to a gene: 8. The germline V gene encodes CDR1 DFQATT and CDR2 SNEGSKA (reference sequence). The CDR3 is CSARDQGQGKTYGYTF. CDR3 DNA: TGCAGTGCTAGAGATCAGGGACAGGGGAAGACCTATGGCTACACCTTC.

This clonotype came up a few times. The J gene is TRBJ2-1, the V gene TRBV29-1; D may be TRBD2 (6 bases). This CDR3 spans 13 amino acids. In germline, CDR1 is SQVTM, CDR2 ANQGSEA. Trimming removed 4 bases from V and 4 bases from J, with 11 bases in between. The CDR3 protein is CSVALAVYNEQFF. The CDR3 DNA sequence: TGCAGCGTTGCGTTAGCGGTTTACAATGAGCAGTTCTTC.

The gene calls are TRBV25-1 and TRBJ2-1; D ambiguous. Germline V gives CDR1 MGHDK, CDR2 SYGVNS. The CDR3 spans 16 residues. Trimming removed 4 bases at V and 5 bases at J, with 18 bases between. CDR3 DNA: TGTGCCAGCAGTGGCCCCTGGAGAGCGACCGACAATGAGCAGTTCTTC. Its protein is CASSGPWRATDNEQFF.

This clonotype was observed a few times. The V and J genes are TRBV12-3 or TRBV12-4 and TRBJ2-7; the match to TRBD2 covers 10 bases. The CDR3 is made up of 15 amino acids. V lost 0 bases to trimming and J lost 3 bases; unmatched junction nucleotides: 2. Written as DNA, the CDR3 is TGTGCCAGCAGTTTAGCCAGACTAGCGGGCTACGAGCAGTACTTC. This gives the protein CASSLARLAGYEQYF.

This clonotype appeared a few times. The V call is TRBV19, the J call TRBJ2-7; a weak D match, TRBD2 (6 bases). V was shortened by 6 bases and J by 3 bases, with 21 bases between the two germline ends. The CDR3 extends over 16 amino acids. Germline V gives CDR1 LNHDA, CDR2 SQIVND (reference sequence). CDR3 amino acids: CASRKTSGSGGYEQYF. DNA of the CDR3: TGTGCCAGTAGGAAAACGTCTGGTAGCGGAGGCTACGAGCAGTACTTC.

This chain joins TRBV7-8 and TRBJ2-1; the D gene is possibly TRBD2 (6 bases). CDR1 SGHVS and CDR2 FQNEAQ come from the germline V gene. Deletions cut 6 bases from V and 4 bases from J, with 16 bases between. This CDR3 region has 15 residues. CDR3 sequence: CASRKAGLWYNEQFF. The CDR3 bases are TGTGCCAGCAGGAAAGCGGGCCTCTGGTACAATGAGCAGTTCTTC.

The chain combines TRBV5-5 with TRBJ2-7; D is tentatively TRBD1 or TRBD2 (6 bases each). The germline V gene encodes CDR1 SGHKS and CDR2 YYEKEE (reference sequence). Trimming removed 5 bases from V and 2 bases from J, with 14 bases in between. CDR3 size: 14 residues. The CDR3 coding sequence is TGTGCCAGCAGGATACAGGGAGGCGCCTACGAGCAGTACTTC. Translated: CASRIQGGAYEQYF.

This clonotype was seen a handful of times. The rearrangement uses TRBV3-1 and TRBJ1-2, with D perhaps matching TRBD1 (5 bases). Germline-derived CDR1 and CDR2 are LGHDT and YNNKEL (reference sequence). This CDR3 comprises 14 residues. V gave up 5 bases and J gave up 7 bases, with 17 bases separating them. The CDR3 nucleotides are TGTGCCAGCAGCAAGCTTTCCTTGACAGCTGGCTACACCTTC. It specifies CASSKLSLTAGYTF.

The CDR3 sequence is CASKQGASGGGELFF. The DNA of the CDR3 is TGCGCCAGCAAGCAGGGCGCCTCAGGGGGCGGGGAGCTGTTTTTT. This chain connects TRBV5-1 to TRBJ2-2, with 7 bases matching TRBD1. CDR3 length equals 15 residues. Germline trimming cut 6 bases from V and 7 bases from J; bases unmatched to any gene: 12. Germline CDR1 SGHRS, CDR2 YFSETQ.

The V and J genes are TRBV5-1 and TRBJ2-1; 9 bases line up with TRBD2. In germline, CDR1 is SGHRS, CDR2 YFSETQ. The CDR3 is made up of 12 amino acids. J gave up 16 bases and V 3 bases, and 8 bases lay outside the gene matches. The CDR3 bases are TGCGCCAGCAGCTGGGGGCCTAGCGGGACTTTCTTC. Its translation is CASSWGPSGTFF.

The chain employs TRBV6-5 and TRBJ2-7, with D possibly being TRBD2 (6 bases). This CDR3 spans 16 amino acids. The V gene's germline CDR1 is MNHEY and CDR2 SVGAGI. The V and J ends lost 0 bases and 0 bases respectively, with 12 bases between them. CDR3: CASSYSSGPPSYEQYF. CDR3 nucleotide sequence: TGTGCCAGCAGTTACTCGAGCGGGCCCCCCTCCTACGAGCAGTACTTC.

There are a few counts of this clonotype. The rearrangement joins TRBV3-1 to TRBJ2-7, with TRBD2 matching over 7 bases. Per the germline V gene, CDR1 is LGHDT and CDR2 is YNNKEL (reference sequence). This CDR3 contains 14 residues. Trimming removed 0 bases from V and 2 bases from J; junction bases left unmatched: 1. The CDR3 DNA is TGTGCCAGCAGCCAAGAGGGAGGGGCCTACGAGCAGTACTTC. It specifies CASSQEGGAYEQYF.

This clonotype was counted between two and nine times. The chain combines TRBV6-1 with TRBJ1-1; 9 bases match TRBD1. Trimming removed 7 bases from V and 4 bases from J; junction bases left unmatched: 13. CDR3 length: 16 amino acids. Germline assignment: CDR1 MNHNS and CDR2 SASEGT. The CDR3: CASTSGTGTFGTEAFF. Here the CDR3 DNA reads TGTGCCAGCACCTCCGGGACAGGGACCTTCGGCACTGAAGCTTTCTTT.